This is a list of T cell receptor beta chains from one sample in a study of blood T cell repertoires in COVID-19. Repertoires were generated with immunoSEQ multiplex PCR, while TCRdb's copy carries only in-frame clones and drops some. The sample holds roughly 140,000 clones, about 86% seen once. Sequences were obtained from PBMCs or T cells enriched from blood (not recorded which). All receptors derive from a man aged 50 to 60 who had recovered from COVID-19. The CDR3 runs from the conserved cysteine through the conserved F or W.

J: TRBJ1-6; V: TRBV4-2; CDR3: CASSQDRQGSGSYNSPLHF
J: TRBJ2-1; V: TRBV5-1; CDR3: CASSSTGGSDEQFF
J: TRBJ2-7; V: TRBV6-5; CDR3: CASGSPLAGHEQYF
J: TRBJ2-1; V: TRBV29-1; CDR3: CSARLAGGGNEQFF
J: TRBJ1-2; V: TRBV7-2; CDR3: CASSLGPAAGVGYTF
J: TRBJ1-1; V: TRBV6-5; CDR3: CASSYSAAVNTEAFF
J: TRBJ1-5; V: TRBV2; CDR3: CASSVGQGANQPQHF
J: TRBJ1-4; V: TRBV7-2; CDR3: CASSLERNEKLFF
J: TRBJ2-7; V: TRBV6-5; CDR3: CASSYSNRGSYEQYF
J: TRBJ2-1; V: TRBV11-2; CDR3: CASSRTPVF
J: TRBJ1-6; V: TRBV30; CDR3: CACTGSYNSPLHF
J: TRBJ2-7; V: TRBV30; CDR3: CAWSRRGDREQYF
J: TRBJ1-6; V: TRBV7-2; CDR3: CASSPGGFDSPLHF
J: TRBJ1-2; V: TRBV4-2; CDR3: CASSQESKRFGYTF
J: TRBJ2-5; V: TRBV6-5; CDR3: CASSQGRAQYF
J: TRBJ2-3; V: TRBV2; CDR3: CANPPGQTTDTQYF
J: TRBJ2-7; V: TRBV7-6; CDR3: CASSLVGTGMGDEQYF
J: TRBJ1-6; V: TRBV7-6; CDR3: CASSARTGRYNSPLHF
J: TRBJ1-6; V: TRBV6-6; CDR3: CASSYAKSSYNSPLHF
J: TRBJ1-1; V: TRBV18; CDR3: CASSLGQGGTEAFF
J: TRBJ2-2; V: TRBV19; CDR3: CASSIGQENTGELFF
J: TRBJ2-3; V: TRBV6-1; CDR3: CASSEGFPGRGTDTQYF
J: TRBJ1-1; V: TRBV7-8; CDR3: CASSKETGTRAFF
J: TRBJ1-4; V: TRBV18; CDR3: CASSPREANEKLFF
J: TRBJ2-3; V: TRBV6-5; CDR3: CASSITGILTDTQYF
J: TRBJ2-5; V: TRBV5-1; CDR3: CASSLGQLAGGQETQYF
J: TRBJ1-5; V: TRBV2; CDR3: CASSRQGLDQPQHF
J: TRBJ1-6; V: TRBV9; CDR3: CASSVRDKINSPLHF
J: TRBJ2-2; V: TRBV9; CDR3: CASSARDRGAGELFF
J: TRBJ1-2; V: TRBV28; CDR3: CASRGTGGALLGGYTF
J: TRBJ1-5; V: TRBV11-2; CDR3: CASSLTGSNQPQHF
J: TRBJ2-3; V: TRBV29-1; CDR3: CSAESWGADTQYF
J: TRBJ2-7; V: TRBV19; CDR3: CASSPGGAYEQYF
J: TRBJ1-1; V: TRBV2; CDR3: CASRAGQGYTEAFF
J: TRBJ2-1; V: TRBV6-5; CDR3: CATQRDGGAHEQFF
J: TRBJ1-1; V: TRBV18; CDR3: CASSPRDGGEAFF
J: TRBJ1-1; V: TRBV7-9; CDR3: CASSSTSVNTEAFF
J: TRBJ1-2; V: TRBV18; CDR3: CASSPDRVYGYTF
J: TRBJ2-3; V: TRBV5-5; CDR3: CASSWDTSTDTQYF
J: TRBJ2-1; V: TRBV6-5; CDR3: CASGGGSSYNEQFF
J: TRBJ1-1; V: TRBV29-1; CDR3: CSVALGAGTEAFF
J: TRBJ1-4; V: TRBV6-6; CDR3: CASSPGTGGAFNEKLFF
J: TRBJ2-5; V: TRBV19; CDR3: CASSTHHRDYLNYKETQYF
J: TRBJ1-1; V: TRBV10-3; CDR3: CAISEGWQGVRGTEAFF
J: TRBJ2-1; V: TRBV5-1; CDR3: CASSTSSTGYNEQFF
J: TRBJ2-5; V: TRBV12-5; CDR3: CASGSAGAGGETQYF
J: TRBJ2-5; V: TRBV5-1; CDR3: CASSSWTEETQYF